Reported below is one T cell receptor beta chain. Its antigen is unknown. There are no base qualities to consult, and no much larger clone falls within one base. TCR beta CDR3 regions were amplified from RNA transcripts. A first-round RT-PCR of the TCR CDR3 used the HTBI primer set with the Qiagen OneStep RT-PCR kit. The libraries were constructed in a second round of multiplex PCR and then size-selected and purified. The libraries were sequenced on an Illumina HiSeq2000 using paired-end 100 bp reads. Concerning the study's data processing: SOAPnuke was used to process the raw data, throwing out any read that contained adapters or uncalled bases, had a mean Phred below 15, or lacked an exact constant-primer or identifier match. High-quality paired reads were merged using COPE v1.2.5, and each unique nucleotide sequence was defined as a clonotype. MiTCR v1.1 was used to align clonotypes to the IMGT TRBV, TRBD and TRBJ reference segments. Only V-J combinations with frequency above 0.0001, covering 99% to 99.2% of repertoires, were analysed. A TCS score was defined as the ratio between F50 (clonal expansion) and ExV (chaos), using BLOSUM62-based TCRdist between CDR3 peptides within each V-J. Welch's t-statistics and random forest reduced around 550 V-J features to fewer than 15, which were used in a naive Bayes classifier (R e1071). Using fastp at Q25 and MiXCR, TCRdb reprocessed the public reads and kept productive beta chains. Records with the same CDR3 protein are collapsed into one entry carrying the most frequent genes and DNA. TCRdb's processing, not the authors' own work, is the source of the V and J calls. The sample table shows 500,000 to 600,000 distinct CDR3 sequences, and 15% to 20% are seen once. The top ten clonotypes cover 40% to 50% of the sample.

In the ophthalmopathy patients, disease was moderately to severely active, with a Clinical Activity Score of 3 or more, a NOSPECS grade of 4 or more, and a duration of less than 3 months. Any patient with an uncontrolled infection, another autoimmune disease, pregnancy or lactation was excluded. Clinical symptoms, serum thyroxine and TRAb, thyroid ultrasound, and orbital computed tomography formed the basis for the diagnoses. PBMCs were separated from roughly 10 ml of fresh peripheral blood using Ficoll-Paque density gradient centrifugation. Total RNA was extracted using Trizol reagent, and RNA quality was assessed on an Agilent 2100 Bioanalyzer. The data stem from a study of T cells in Graves' hyperthyroidism and ophthalmopathy (dated by TCRdb to the late 2010s). At the level of the whole study: Peripheral blood was sampled at the time of initial diagnosis, prior to any treatment. A discovery cohort of 95 to 100 patients, about 44 with Graves' ophthalmopathy and 55 to 60 with stable Graves' hyperthyroidism, was used to find distinguishing TCR V-J signatures. An independent validation cohort of around 19 hyperthyroidism patients and 17 patients who later progressed to ophthalmopathy tested prospective prediction of ophthalmopathy. For training and testing, the 100 or so patients in the discovery cohort were randomly divided in a 7:3 ratio. In about six Graves' hyperthyroidism patients, the study also compared T-cell repertoires from thyroid tissue with T-cell repertoires from blood. After sampling, hyperthyroidism patients received methimazole starting at 30 mg daily, and ophthalmopathy patients received high-dose intravenous methylprednisolone. According to the paper, TCR Vbeta CDR3 sequencing was carried out on over 130 peripheral blood samples, which came from more than 40 ophthalmopathy, 75 to 80 hyperthyroidism and approximately 17 progressor patients.

What the work shows at the level of the full study, not this receptor alone: No statistical method was used to fix the sample size in advance, and group allocation was not hidden from the investigators. In validation, progression to ophthalmopathy was predicted by the model with more than 65% sensitivity and roughly 72% specificity, a median of roughly 6.4 months before onset. Most expanded thyroid clonotypes (frequency above 0.001) were also found in blood, which suggests that blood repertoires may mirror thyroid immune responses. A 13 V-J signature model separated ophthalmopathy from stable hyperthyroidism, with approximately 87% sensitivity and 81% to 83% specificity in cross-validation and 80%/75% in testing.

The TCR comes from a man aged 40-50 years with Graves' ophthalmopathy. Sequenced: blood.

The CDR3 region has the sequence CASRSGDGTGELFF. In nucleotide form, the sequence is TGTGCCAGCAGATCTGGCGACGGCACCGGGGAGCTGTTTTTT. The chain was built from TRBV12-3 or TRBV12-4 and TRBJ2-2; the D gene lacks a confident call. The cysteine opens and the phenylalanine closes a CDR3 of 14 amino acids. The CDR3 DNA has 42 bases and is translated from base 1. V is pared back by 6 bases and J by 4 bases, with 12 bases lying between the germline termini.